The 29 T cell receptor beta chains in this list originate from one sample, sequenced in a study of cytomegalovirus exposure and HLA in healthy donors (dated 2017 in TCRdb). The method was the immunoSEQ multiplex PCR assay. For the multiplex PCR, a mixture combining 60 forward primers for TCR Vbeta segments and 13 reverse primers for TCR Jbeta segments was used. TCRdb holds this immuneACCESS table with in-frame rearrangements only. Some clones are missing; in checked studies, unresolved V genes explain under half, and the rest has no known cause. The sample table records under 300,000 clones; roughly two thirds of these occur just once. 2% to 2.5% of the sample comes from the top ten. Sequencing input: PBMCs. The receptor source for this set is a female donor in good health and CMV-seronegative.

The genes are TRBV30 and TRBJ1-5; TRBD1 agrees at 8 bases. V shed 7 bases, J shed 4 bases, and the junction held 6 bases outside the gene matches. CDR1 GTSNPN and CDR2 SVGIG come from the germline V gene (reference sequence). This CDR3 comprises 13 residues. In DNA, the CDR3 is TGTGCCTACAGGACAGGGTCGAATCAGCCCCAGCATTTT. As protein: CAYRTGSNQPQHF.

V gene TRBV7-8 combines with J gene TRBJ2-6; D may be TRBD1 (5 bases). CDR1 SGHVS and CDR2 FQNEAQ come from the germline V gene. Trimming removed 7 bases at V and 3 bases at J, with 13 bases between. This CDR3 spans 15 amino acids. The CDR3 here is CASKGSGHGANVLTF. CDR3 sequence (DNA): TGTGCCAGCAAAGGGTCAGGGCATGGGGCCAACGTCCTGACTTTC. Supplemented by reference TRBV7-8 and TRBJ2-6, the full variable domain reads GAGVSQSPRYKVAKRGQDVALRCDPISGHVSLFWYQQALGQGPEFLTYFQNEAQLDKSGLPSDRFFAERPEGSVSTLKIQRTQQEDSAVYLCASKGSGHGANVLTFGAGSRLTVL.

For the CDR3, the DNA is TGTGCCAGCAGCGTAGAGGACAGGCGCCGGGATGGCTACACCTTC. This gives the protein CASSVEDRRRDGYTF. The V gene is TRBV9, the J gene TRBJ1-2, with TRBD1 matching over 7 bases. There are 15 residues in the CDR3. J lost 6 bases, V lost 0 bases, and 8 bases had no gene match. Germline CDR1 SGDLS, CDR2 YYNGEE. Looking up the rest from reference TRBV9 and TRBJ1-2 gives the full variable domain: DSGVTQTPKHLITATGQRVTLRCSPRSGDLSVYWYQQSLDQGLQFLIQYYNGEERAKGNILERFSAQQFPDLHSELNLSSLELGDSALYFCASSVEDRRRDGYTFGSGTRLTVV.

The genes are TRBV9 and TRBJ2-1; 8 nucleotides match TRBD1. The CDR3 length is 16 residues. In germline, CDR1 is SGDLS, CDR2 YYNGEE. Trimming at V came to 4 bases and at J to 8 bases, leaving 14 bases not matched to a gene. The CDR3 is CASSSSGQEKVDEQFF. The CDR3 region has the DNA TGTGCCAGCAGCTCTTCGGGACAGGAGAAAGTGGATGAGCAGTTCTTC.

The V and J genes are TRBV9 and TRBJ1-2; maybe TRBD1 (6 bases). The ends were cut back, 4 bases at V and 4 bases at J, with 11 bases in the middle. The CDR3 is 13 residues long. Germline values: CDR1 SGDLS, CDR2 YYNGEE. As DNA, the CDR3 is TGTGCCAGCAGCCCGGACAGCTTCTATGGCTACACCTTC. Encoded protein: CASSPDSFYGYTF.

This clone came up a few times. The V and J genes are TRBV5-1 and TRBJ1-4, with TRBD1 matching 8 bases. Germline V lookup: CDR1 SGHRS, CDR2 YFSETQ. The CDR3 has 14 amino acids. J gave up 4 bases and V 4 bases, and 3 bases lay outside the gene matches. CDR3 loop: CASSGQGSNEKLFF. CDR3 sequence (DNA): TGCGCCAGCAGCGGACAGGGAAGTAATGAAAAACTGTTTTTT.

The chain joins TRBV11-2 to TRBJ2-3; 9 bases align to TRBD2. The CDR3 length is 14 residues. The ends lost 10 bases at V and 6 bases at J; junction bases unmatched: 11. Germline V CDR1 and CDR2: SGHAT, FQNNGV. The CDR3 DNA reads TGTGCCAAGTCTAGCGGGACGGTAGGGGATACGCAGTATTTT. It is translated as CAKSSGTVGDTQYF.

This clone appeared a few times. This chain links TRBV25-1 with TRBJ2-1; D is unclear. Germline-derived CDR1 and CDR2 are MGHDK and SYGVNS. The CDR3 is 12 residues long. The V and J ends lost 5 bases and 2 bases respectively, with 4 bases between them. The CDR3 here is CASSPTYNEQFF. The CDR3 DNA sequence: TGTGCCAGCAGTCCCACCTACAATGAGCAGTTCTTC.

The chain recombines TRBV10-2 with TRBJ2-3, with D perhaps matching TRBD2 (5 bases). This CDR3 has 15 amino acids. Germline V lookup: CDR1 WSHSY, CDR2 SAAADI. The V gene lost 2 bases and the J gene lost 1 base, with 10 bases spanning the gap. Here the CDR3 reads CASSERARGTDTQYF. CDR3 bases: TGCGCCAGCAGTGAGCGGGCGAGGGGCACAGATACGCAGTATTTT.

This sequence joins TRBV5-1 and TRBJ2-7; TRBD2 might be the D (6 bases). Looked up from germline, CDR1 is SGHRS and CDR2 is YFSETQ. This CDR3 has 14 residues. Trimming shortened V by 0 bases and J by 3 bases, and 10 bases separated the two germline ends. CDR3 amino acids: CASSLDPTSYEQYF. CDR3 nucleotide sequence: TGCGCCAGCAGCTTGGACCCGACTAGCTACGAGCAGTACTTC.

CDR3 loop: CASSRPGLGIPGELFF. Written as DNA, the CDR3 is TGTGCCAGCAGCCGACCCGGACTAGGGATCCCCGGGGAGCTGTTTTTT. The V call is TRBV2, the J call TRBJ2-2; 7 positions match TRBD2. The V and J ends lost 6 bases and 6 bases, in that order; junction bases with no gene match: 13. Germline CDR1 reads SNHLY; CDR2 reads FYNNEI. This CDR3 is 16 amino acids long.

The chain links TRBV14 to TRBJ2-7; perhaps TRBD2 as D (6 bases). Trimming removed 2 bases from V and 3 bases from J, with 11 bases in between. The CDR3 runs 14 residues. CDR1 is SGHDN, CDR2 FVKESK, per germline. CDR3 sequence: CASSQTGEVYEQYF. CDR3 nucleotide sequence: TGTGCCAGCAGCCAAACGGGAGAGGTCTACGAGCAGTACTTC.

Remarks on this clone: One end of the junction does not line up with germline, which may come from a read error. The J gene is TRBJ1-2, the V gene TRBV25-1, with 8 bases that match TRBD1. CDR1 and CDR2 from the germline V gene are MGHDK and SYGVNS. The CDR3 totals 12 residues. The CDR3 region has the DNA TGCTGCAGGGGGCAGACTAACTATGGCTACACCTTC. Its translation: CCRGQTNYGYTF.

Of note for this clone: One end of the junction varies from germline; a read error may be responsible. The chain employs TRBV6-1 and TRBJ2-3; D possibly corresponds to TRBD2 (5 bases). Germline V CDR1 and CDR2: MNHNS, SASEGT. The CDR3 is 14 amino acids. The CDR3 DNA follows: TGTGCCAGTTCTGTAGCGTTTGATGGAAATACGCAGTGTTTT. It encodes CASSVAFDGNTQCF.

V gene TRBV12-5 combines with J gene TRBJ1-2; no clear D gene. Germline CDR1 is LGHNT and CDR2 is FRNRAP. The length of the CDR3 is 13 residues. V lost 3 bases to trimming and J lost 4 bases, with 9 bases between them. CDR3 residues: CASGLGRSYGYTF. The CDR3 region has the DNA TGTGCTAGTGGTTTAGGTAGGAGCTATGGCTACACCTTC.

This clone has only a few counts. The chain links TRBV19 to TRBJ1-1, with D uncertain. The CDR3 is 12 residues long. Germline lookup yields CDR1 LNHDA and CDR2 SQIVND (reference sequence). Trimming stripped 5 bases from V and 1 base from J, with 5 bases between. The chain's CDR3 is CASSVGNTEAFF. In nucleotides, the CDR3 is TGTGCCAGTAGTGTCGGGAACACTGAAGCTTTCTTT.

Worth noting for this clone: Other DNA sequences in this specimen translate into the identical CDR3. This chain links TRBV28 with TRBJ2-1, with 8 bases fitting TRBD2. V lost 5 bases to trimming and J lost 7 bases; unmatched junction nucleotides: 10. Germline V lookup: CDR1 MDHEN, CDR2 SYDVKM. The CDR3 runs 15 residues. Here the CDR3 DNA reads TGTGCCAGCAGTCTAGATGGGACTAGGATAAATGAGCAGTTCTTC. It is translated as CASSLDGTRINEQFF.

The chain is built from TRBV25-1 and TRBJ1-5; TRBD1 matches at 8 bases. CDR1 MGHDK and CDR2 SYGVNS come from the germline V gene. J was trimmed by 4 bases and V by 3 bases; bases with no gene match: 8. The CDR3 loop spans 16 amino acids. The CDR3 is CASSDEGGQGNQPQHF. For the CDR3, the DNA is TGTGCCAGCAGTGATGAGGGAGGACAGGGAAATCAGCCCCAGCATTTT.

J is TRBJ2-5 and V is TRBV28, with D possibly being TRBD1 (6 bases). Germline values: CDR1 MDHEN, CDR2 SYDVKM. V was cut by 2 bases and J by 4 bases, with 17 bases left in between. The CDR3 runs 16 residues. CDR3: CASSLGGIKALETQYF. As DNA, the CDR3 is TGTGCCAGCAGTTTAGGGGGCATTAAGGCTTTAGAGACCCAGTACTTC.

The genes are TRBV19 and TRBJ2-7; D is perhaps TRBD2 (5 bases). Germline CDR1 reads LNHDA; CDR2 reads SQIVND (reference sequence). With 3 bases removed from V and 1 base from J, the gap between germline ends came to 10 bases. CDR3 length: 14 amino acids. The CDR3 protein is CASSMAGRSYEQYF. The CDR3 DNA reads as TGTGCCAGTAGTATGGCGGGCAGATCCTACGAGCAGTACTTC.

The chain recombines TRBV5-1 with TRBJ2-1, with D tentatively TRBD1 (5 bases). Germline V gene lookup returns CDR1 SGHRS and CDR2 YFSETQ. This CDR3 comprises 13 residues. V was cut by 7 bases and J by 5 bases, with 13 bases left in between. CDR3 coding DNA: TGCGCCAGCGTGGGGCTAGTAGACAATGAGCAGTTCTTC. Protein: CASVGLVDNEQFF.

The chain joins TRBV7-9 to TRBJ2-5, with D possibly TRBD2 on 6 matching bases. Judging by the DNA end, TRBJ2-7 fits better; the J call may be wrong. The germline CDR1 and CDR2 sequences are SEHNR and FQNEAQ (reference sequence). The CDR3 is 14 amino acids. The CDR3 DNA reads TGTGCCAGCAGCGGAGGGGACGCAGCCTACGAGCAGTACTTC. It yields the protein CASSGGDAAYEQYF.

The V call is TRBV11-2, the J call TRBJ2-7; 9 nucleotides agree with TRBD2. The length of the CDR3 is 14 residues. With 5 bases clipped from V and 2 bases from J, the junction kept 4 bases outside the gene matches. Germline assignment: CDR1 SGHAT and CDR2 FQNNGV. The CDR3 sequence is CASSLSGGTYEQYF. The CDR3 DNA reads TGTGCCAGCAGCCTTAGCGGGGGTACCTACGAGCAGTACTTC.

CDR3 nucleotides: TGCGCCAGCAGCTTTAATAGATACGAGCAGTACTTC. Translating gives CASSFNRYEQYF. V is TRBV5-1 and J is TRBJ2-7; D ambiguous. V was clipped by 2 bases and J by 4 bases, with 7 bases between them. Germline V CDR1 and CDR2: SGHRS, YFSETQ. The CDR3 runs 12 residues.

The chain carries TRBV27 and TRBJ2-1; possible D gene TRBD1, 6 bases. CDR3 length: 16 amino acids. Trimming cost V 6 bases and J 0 bases, with 15 bases left between them. Germline values: CDR1 MNHEY, CDR2 SMNVEV (reference sequence). CDR3 sequence (DNA): TGTGCCAGCAGCCAAGGGACACCTAGCTCCTACAATGAGCAGTTCTTC. Protein product: CASSQGTPSSYNEQFF.

Note on this clone: Its ends do not fully match the called genes, so a read error is possible. The J gene is TRBJ2-7, the V gene TRBV7-7; TRBD2 matches 14 bases. The CDR3 is 19 residues long. Per germline, CDR1 SSHAT and CDR2 FNYEAQ (reference sequence). CDR3 bases: TGTGCTAGCAGCTCGGCGACGACTAGCGGGAGGGTTGTCTCTGATGAGCAGTACTTC. It specifies CASSSATTSGRVVSDEQYF. The variable domain in full, with the rest retrieved from reference TRBV7-7 and TRBJ2-7, is GAGVSQSPRYKVTKRGQDVTLRCDPISSHATLYWYQQALGQGPEFLTYFNYEAQPDKSGLPSDRFSAERPEGSISTLTIQRTEQRDSAMYRCASSSATTSGRVVSDEQYFGPGTRLTVT.

The chain has TRBV6-1 and TRBJ2-5, with D possibly being TRBD2 (6 bases). The CDR3 covers 13 residues. The germline V and J ends were trimmed by 4 bases and 5 bases, with 11 bases remaining between them. The germline V gene has CDR1 MNHNS and CDR2 SASEGT. The CDR3 coding sequence is TGTGCCAGCAGTGGGGGGGAAGTGGAGACCCAGTACTTC. It is translated as CASSGGEVETQYF.

CDR3 loop: CASSQATADSGNTIYF. The CDR3 DNA reads TGTGCCAGCTCGCAGGCAACAGCCGACTCTGGAAACACCATATATTTT. The chain links TRBV18 to TRBJ1-3; D call uncertain. There are 16 residues in the CDR3. Trimming stripped 6 bases from V and 0 bases from J, with 15 bases between. Germline assignment: CDR1 KGHSH and CDR2 LQKENI. Complete variable domain (other parts from reference TRBV18 and TRBJ1-3): NAGVMQNPRHLVRRRGQEARLRCSPMKGHSHVYWYRQLPEEGLKFMVYLQKENIIDESGMPKERFSAEFPKEGPSILRIQQVVRGDSAAYFCASSQATADSGNTIYFGEGSWLTVV.

The chain couples TRBV13 to TRBJ2-3, with 11 bases lining up with TRBD2. This CDR3 has 15 residues. Germline CDR1 is PRHDT and CDR2 is FYEKMQ (reference sequence). V shed 5 bases and J 3 bases; nucleotides not matched to a gene: 4. CDR3 nucleotide sequence: TGTGCCAGCAGCACTAGCGGGAGCACGACAGATACGCAGTATTTT. Translating it yields CASSTSGSTTDTQYF.